This TCR beta chain was captured by sequencing in a study of T cell changes during pregnancy in multiple sclerosis. The protocol was immunoSEQ multiplex PCR, while the TCRdb copy is restricted to in-frame clones and leaves out a portion. The sample includes 60,000 to 75,000 clones, 92% of them seen just once. V gave up 0 bases and J gave up 8 bases; unmatched junction bases: 8. The germline V gene has CDR1 LNHNV and CDR2 YYDKDF (reference sequence). This CDR3 contains 16 residues. The sequences come from peripheral blood, collected after pregnancy. This receptor was taken from a female donor with multiple sclerosis, enrolled in a pregnancy study. The rearrangement joins TRBV15 to TRBJ1-4, with 8 positions matching TRBD1. The DNA for the CDR3 is TGTGCCACCAGCAGAGATTTTCAGGGGGCGAGGGAAAAACTGTTTTTT. Translating gives CATSRDFQGAREKLFF. The full variable domain, in which reference TRBV15 and TRBJ1-4 provide the parts outside the CDR3, is DAMVIQNPRYQVTQFGKPVTLSCSQTLNHNVMYWYQQKSSQAPKLLFHYYDKDFNNEADTPDNFQSRRPNTSFCFLDIRSPGLGDTAMYLCATSRDFQGAREKLFFGSGTQLSVL.